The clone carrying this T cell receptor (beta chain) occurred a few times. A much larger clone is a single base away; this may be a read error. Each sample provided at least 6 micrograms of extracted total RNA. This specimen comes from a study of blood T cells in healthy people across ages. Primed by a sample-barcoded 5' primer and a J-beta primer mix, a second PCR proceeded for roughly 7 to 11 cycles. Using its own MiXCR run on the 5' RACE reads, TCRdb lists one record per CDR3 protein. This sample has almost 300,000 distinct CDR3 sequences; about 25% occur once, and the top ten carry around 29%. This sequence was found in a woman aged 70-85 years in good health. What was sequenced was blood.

The CDR3 here is CASSQDPQGYEQYF. CDR3 DNA: TGTGCCAGCAGCCAAGATCCCCAGGGCTACGAGCAGTACTTC. The V and J genes are TRBV4-2 and TRBJ2-7; D possibly corresponds to TRBD1 (5 bases). V was cut by 0 bases and J by 3 bases, with 9 bases left in between. There are 14 residues in the CDR3. CDR1 and CDR2 from the germline V gene are LGHNA and YNFKEQ.